This entry lists 5 T cell receptor beta chains sequenced from one sample in a study of cytomegalovirus exposure and HLA in healthy donors. In the PCR, 60 Vbeta and 13 Jbeta primers were used. The method was immunoSEQ multiplex PCR; TCRdb's version includes in-frame clones alone and lacks a portion of them. The table lists about 150,000 clones, 70% to 90% of them singletons. Specimen: PBMCs. Receptors originate from a woman between 35 and 50 years old in good health and CMV-seropositive.

The chain employs TRBV11-2 and TRBJ1-2, with no clear D. The CDR3 covers 11 residues. Trimming cost V 1 base and J 8 bases, with 5 bases left between them. Germline CDR1 is SGHAT and CDR2 is FQNNGV. CDR3 bases: TGTGCCAGCAGCTTAGTATTCGGCTACACCTTC. Amino acids: CASSLVFGYTF.

The chain recombines TRBV5-1 with TRBJ2-3, with a tentative D call TRBD1 (6 bases). The V gene lost 0 bases and the J gene lost 2 bases, with 16 bases spanning the gap. Germline lookup yields CDR1 SGHRS and CDR2 YFSETQ. The CDR3 runs to 17 residues. In DNA, the CDR3 is TGCGCCAGCAGCTTGGGCTCGGGACATTACTCCACAGATACGCAGTATTTT. The encoded protein is CASSLGSGHYSTDTQYF.

The chain carries TRBV4-1 and TRBJ2-1; 9 bases are a match to TRBD1. This CDR3 is 15 amino acids long. Germline V gene sequence: CDR1 MGHRA, CDR2 YSYEKL. V lost 4 bases to trimming and J lost 6 bases; unmatched junction nucleotides: 7. CDR3 DNA sequence: TGCGCCAGCAGCCGCCCGGGACAGGGTCCCAATGAGCAGTTCTTC. Encoded protein: CASSRPGQGPNEQFF.

This clone occurred a few times. The chain has TRBV19 and TRBJ2-3, with TRBD2 matching 9 bases. V dropped 10 bases and J dropped 1; count of bases not matched to a gene: 9. The CDR3 runs 15 residues. Germline V gene data show CDR1 as LNHDA and CDR2 as SQIVND (reference sequence). The CDR3 loop is CATFSGSAGTDTQYF. CDR3 DNA sequence: TGTGCCACCTTTAGCGGGAGTGCCGGCACAGATACGCAGTATTTT.

The chain has TRBV13 and TRBJ2-1, with a possible D match to TRBD2 (6 bases). Trimming left V 7 bases short and J 2 bases short, with 18 bases between. CDR3 length: 16 residues. Germline CDR1 PRHDT, CDR2 FYEKMQ (reference sequence). In DNA form, the CDR3 reads TGTGCCAGCAATATGCGGGGAGGCCCCACCTACAATGAGCAGTTCTTC. It is translated as CASNMRGGPTYNEQFF.